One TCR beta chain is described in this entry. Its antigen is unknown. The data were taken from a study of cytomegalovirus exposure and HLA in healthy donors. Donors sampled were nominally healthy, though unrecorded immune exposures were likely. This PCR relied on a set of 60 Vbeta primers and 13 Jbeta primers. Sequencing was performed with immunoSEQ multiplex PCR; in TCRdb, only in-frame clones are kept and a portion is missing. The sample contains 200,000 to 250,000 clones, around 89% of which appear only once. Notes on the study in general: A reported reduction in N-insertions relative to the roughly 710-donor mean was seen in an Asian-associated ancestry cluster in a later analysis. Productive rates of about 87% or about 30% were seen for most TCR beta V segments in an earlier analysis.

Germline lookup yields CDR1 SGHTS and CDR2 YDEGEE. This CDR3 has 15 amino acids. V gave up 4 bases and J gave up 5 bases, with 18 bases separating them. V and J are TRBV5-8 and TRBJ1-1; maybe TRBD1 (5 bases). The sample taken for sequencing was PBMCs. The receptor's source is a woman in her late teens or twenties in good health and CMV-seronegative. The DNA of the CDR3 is TGTGCCAGCAGCAGAGGGACCACGGGAGGAACTGAAGCTTTCTTT. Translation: CASSRGTTGGTEAFF. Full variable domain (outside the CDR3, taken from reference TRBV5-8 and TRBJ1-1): EAGVTQSPTHLIKTRGQQATLRCSPISGHTSVYWYQQALGLGLQFLLWYDEGEERNRGNFPPRFSGRQFPNYSSELNVNALELEDSALYLCASSRGTTGGTEAFFGQGTRLTVV.